The rows below give T cell receptor beta chains drawn from one sample of a study of cytomegalovirus exposure and HLA in healthy donors. The data were produced by immunoSEQ multiplex PCR, yet TCRdb's version contains in-frame clones alone and is incomplete. Of 100,000 to 150,000 clones listed, roughly 88% were seen once; the top ten hold approximately 2%. The sequenced sample was PBMCs. These receptors originate from a man between 18 and 29 years old in good health and CMV-seronegative. Both conserved end residues are part of each CDR3. The D gene is left open where the match is weak. A row's size may be missing; if present it is once, few, many or a size class.

D,J,V,size,DNA,CDR3
NA,TRBJ1-3,TRBV28,NA,TGTGCCAGCAGTTTGGGGGGGGAGTCAGGAAACACCATATATTTT,CASSLGGESGNTIYF
NA,TRBJ1-1,TRBV2,once,TGTGCCAGCATATGGGGACAAACGAACACTGAAGCTTTCTTT,CASIWGQTNTEAFF
NA,TRBJ2-7,TRBV6-5,NA,TGTGCCAGCAGTTACTCGGAGACCTCCTACGAGCAGTACTTC,CASSYSETSYEQYF
TRBD1,TRBJ2-7,TRBV6-6,NA,TGTGCCAGCAGTTTCGGCCGGACAGGAGGCTACGAGCAGTACTTC,CASSFGRTGGYEQYF
TRBD1,TRBJ2-7,TRBV6-5,few,TGTGCCAGCGGACAGGTCGGGGAGCAGTACTTC,CASGQVGEQYF
NA,TRBJ1-1,TRBV18,NA,TGTGCCAGCTCACCAGTAGAGACATCAGCTTTCTTT,CASSPVETSAFF
NA,TRBJ1-5,TRBV28,NA,TGTGCCAGCAGTTTCGCGGGATATAGCAATCAGCCCCAGCATTTT,CASSFAGYSNQPQHF
NA,TRBJ2-3,TRBV9,NA,TGTGCCAGCAGTTCTCGACACGGGGGGCAATATACGCAGTATTTT,CASSSRHGGQYTQYF
NA,TRBJ1-2,TRBV7-5,NA,TGTGTCAGAAGCTTGGGGACAGGGATTTACTATGGCTACACCTTC,CVRSLGTGIYYGYTF
NA,TRBJ1-1,TRBV10-2,NA,TGCGCCAGCAGTGCTAGGGGAAGGAACACTGAAGCTTTCTTT,CASSARGRNTEAFF
TRBD1,TRBJ1-1,TRBV28,NA,TGTGCCAGCAGTCTGGGACAGTTCTCTATGAACACTGAAGCTTTCTTT,CASSLGQFSMNTEAFF
NA,TRBJ1-5,TRBV18,NA,TGTGCCAGCTCACCATCAGGGTCGGATCAGCCCCAGCATTTT,CASSPSGSDQPQHF
TRBD1,TRBJ2-1,TRBV19,NA,TGTGCCAGTAGTATGTGGGCGACAGGGGGCATCTACAATGAGCAGTTCTTC,CASSMWATGGIYNEQFF
TRBD2,TRBJ2-1,TRBV19,NA,TGTGCCAGTAGTCTAAGCGGGGGGGCCAATTCGGATGAGCAGTTCTTC,CASSLSGGANSDEQFF
TRBD1,TRBJ1-2,TRBV19,once,TGTGCCAGTACTATAGCCCGGACAGGGCACTATGGCTACACCTTC,CASTIARTGHYGYTF
NA,TRBJ2-3,TRBV7-9,NA,TGTGCCAGCACCCCCCGGGTAGATACGCAGTATTTT,CASTPRVDTQYF
TRBD1,TRBJ2-7,TRBV19,NA,TGTGCCAGTAGTCCGGACAGGTCTCGGCGCGAGCAGTACTTC,CASSPDRSRREQYF
TRBD1,TRBJ1-4,TRBV7-2,NA,TGTGCCAGCAGCTTAGAACAGGGGCAGGAAAAACTGTTTTTT,CASSLEQGQEKLFF
TRBD2,TRBJ2-1,TRBV5-5,NA,TGTGCCAGCAGCAAACAGGGACTAGCGGGAGGGCCCCGGAATGAGCAGTTCTTC,CASSKQGLAGGPRNEQFF
TRBD1,TRBJ1-2,TRBV29-1,NA,TGCAGCGTTGCGGAGGAGTGGACAGGGTACGATGGCTACACCTTC,CSVAEEWTGYDGYTF
TRBD2,TRBJ2-7,TRBV2,NA,TGTGCCAGCAGTGAGCCCCTAGCGGGAGTTACTATAAACTACGAGCAGTACTTC,CASSEPLAGVTINYEQYF
NA,TRBJ2-7,TRBV5-6,NA,TGTGCCAGCAGCGCGACTGACTACGAGCAGTACTTC,CASSATDYEQYF
TRBD2,TRBJ2-5,TRBV11-3,NA,TGTGCCAGCAGCTTTGGCGGGAGGGCCTCGCGGGAGACCCAGTACTTC,CASSFGGRASRETQYF
NA,TRBJ2-1,TRBV6-5,NA,TGTGCCAGCAGTTACGAGGGTGGAGATGAGCAGTTCTTC,CASSYEGGDEQFF
TRBD1,TRBJ2-4,TRBV5-1,NA,TGCGCCAGCAGCTGGACAGGGGGAGAAAACATTCAGTACTTC,CASSWTGGENIQYF
TRBD2,TRBJ2-5,TRBV11-3,NA,TGTGCCAGCAGCTTAGGGCGTAGCGGGAGGGCCGCTGAGACCCAGTACTTC,CASSLGRSGRAAETQYF
NA,TRBJ1-4,TRBV27,NA,TGTGCCAGCAGTTTATCTCACTGGGTCGGGGGACCAACTAATGAAAAACTGTTTTTT,CASSLSHWVGGPTNEKLFF
TRBD2,TRBJ2-5,TRBV7-2,NA,TGTGCCAGCAGCACTAGAAATCGGGGGGGCGTCACTCAAGAGACCCAGTACTTC,CASSTRNRGGVTQETQYF
TRBD2,TRBJ2-7,TRBV6-5,NA,TGTGCCAGCAGGCCCGGACTAGCGGACCCCTACGAGCAGTACTTC,CASRPGLADPYEQYF
TRBD1,TRBJ2-5,TRBV5-1,NA,TGCGCCAGCAGCAGGACAGGGGAAGAGACCCAGTACTTC,CASSRTGEETQYF
NA,TRBJ1-5,TRBV28,NA,TGTGCCAGCAGCCCTACCGACAGAAGGGATCAGCCCCAGCATTTT,CASSPTDRRDQPQHF
TRBD1,TRBJ1-4,TRBV5-8,NA,TGTGCCAGCAGCTCCCGGGACAGGGGACGAGCTAATGAAAAACTGTTTTTT,CASSSRDRGRANEKLFF
TRBD2,TRBJ2-1,TRBV28,NA,TGTGCCAGCAGTTTATCGACTAGCGGGAGGGTGTGGGAGCAGTTCTTC,CASSLSTSGRVWEQFF
NA,TRBJ1-1,TRBV6-6,NA,TGTGCCAGCATTAGAGGACAGCAGAACACTGAAGCTTTCTTT,CASIRGQQNTEAFF
TRBD2,TRBJ2-7,TRBV11-2,NA,TGTGCCAGCAGCTTATCCGGAGGGACTAGTCGTTCGTCCGAGCAGTACTTC,CASSLSGGTSRSSEQYF
TRBD2,TRBJ2-1,TRBV18,NA,TGTGCCAGCTCACCACCGGGACTACCTTCCGATGAGCAGTTCTTC,CASSPPGLPSDEQFF
TRBD2,TRBJ2-3,TRBV13,NA,TGTGCCAGCAGCTTCTGGGGGAGGGGAGATACGCAGTATTTT,CASSFWGRGDTQYF
NA,TRBJ1-4,TRBV7-6,once,TGTGCCAGCAGCTTTCCGGATGAAAAACTGTTTTTT,CASSFPDEKLFF
NA,TRBJ2-7,TRBV7-9,NA,TGTGCCAGCAGCTCGACAGGTCAGGGATACGAGCAGTACTTC,CASSSTGQGYEQYF
TRBD2,TRBJ2-7,TRBV28,NA,TGTGCCAGCAGTCATAAGGGACTAGCGGGGGGCTTCTACGAGCAGTACTTC,CASSHKGLAGGFYEQYF
TRBD1,TRBJ1-5,TRBV6-5,NA,TGTGCCAGCAGCCCCCAGGGGGCGGGCAATCAGCCCCAGCATTTT,CASSPQGAGNQPQHF
TRBD2,TRBJ2-1,TRBV9,NA,TGTGCCAGCAGCACCCGGACTAGCGGGAGTATATATGAGCAGTTCTTC,CASSTRTSGSIYEQFF
NA,TRBJ1-1,TRBV6-4,NA,TGTGCCAGCAGGAAAGGGGAGAACACTGAAGCTTTCTTT,CASRKGENTEAFF
NA,TRBJ2-2,TRBV9,NA,TGTGCCAGCAGCGCACCTCGGGGGACCGGGGAGCTGTTTTTT,CASSAPRGTGELFF
TRBD1,TRBJ1-1,TRBV5-1,NA,TGCGCCAGCAGCGGCGGACAGGGGTACACTGAAGCTTTCTTT,CASSGGQGYTEAFF
NA,TRBJ2-5,TRBV14,NA,TGTGCCAGCAGCCAAGATCAAGGTAGACAAAGTCCAGGTTTTAAAGTCCTTGAGACCCAGTACTTC,CASSQDQGRQSPGFKVLETQYF
NA,TRBJ2-7,TRBV11-2,NA,TGTGCCAGCAGCTCTGCGGACAGAACAAACTTC,CASSSADRTNF
NA,TRBJ2-7,TRBV6-1,NA,TGTGCCAGCAGTGAAGGCAGGCTGTTATACGAGCAGTACTTC,CASSEGRLLYEQYF
NA,TRBJ1-4,TRBV30,NA,TGTGCCTGGAGTTCGGGGGGGCGAACTAATGAAAAACTGTTTTTT,CAWSSGGRTNEKLFF